This T cell receptor beta chain comes out of a study of shared clonotypes between healthy human individuals. Regarding the study as a whole: Shared across a handful of donors were roughly 5.3% of the naive CD4 clonotypes. Only blood underwent sampling, and tissue repertoires likely differ.

Trimming took 5 bases from V and 4 from J; bases not matched to a gene: 4. There are 15 residues in the CDR3. Per the germline V gene, CDR1 is SNHLY and CDR2 is FYNNEI. With respect to this clone: Its antigen is as yet unknown.

Data came from immunoSEQ multiplex PCR; TCRdb stores just in-frame clones and leaves some out. The sample has roughly 1,600,000 clones, just under 99% seen once. The genes are TRBV2 and TRBJ2-1, with 11 bases that match TRBD2. This TCR came from a man aged 25 to 40 in good health. Sequencing was performed on naive CD4+ T cells sorted from blood. Sample subset: CD45RA+ positively selected. CDR3: CASSPGLAEYNEQFF. The CDR3 coding sequence is TGTGCCAGCAGTCCGGGACTAGCGGAGTACAATGAGCAGTTCTTC.